Presented here are 20 T cell receptor beta chains from one specimen sequenced in a study of control samples from healthy donors and cancer patients. The repertoire was sequenced with immunoSEQ multiplex PCR; TCRdb's copy has only in-frame clones and lacks some. The sample lists 150,000 or so clones; roughly 94% were seen once. Sequencing used blood. The receptors were gathered from a man aged 35-49 years in good health.

The chain recombines TRBV7-2 with TRBJ2-7; 9 bases are a match to TRBD1. The length of the CDR3 is 13 residues. The J segment lost 3 bases and the V segment lost 5 bases, leaving 2 bases of the junction unmatched. CDR1 and CDR2 (germline): SGHTA, FQGNSA. The CDR3 protein is CASSPDRGYEQYF. CDR3 DNA sequence: TGTGCCAGCAGCCCGGACAGGGGCTACGAGCAGTACTTC.

The CDR3 DNA follows: TGTGCCAGCAGTCTCGGGGGGTCAGGGGCTTCTAACACTGAAGCTTTCTTT. Translation gives CASSLGGSGASNTEAFF. The chain couples TRBV6-6 to TRBJ1-1, with a weak D call TRBD1 (6 bases). Germline V CDR1 and CDR2: MNHNY, SVGAGI (reference sequence). V shed 5 bases and J shed 2 bases, with 21 bases lying between them. CDR3 length: 17 amino acids.

The gene calls are TRBV12-3 or TRBV12-4 and TRBJ2-1; TRBD2 is a possible D gene (6 bases). V was trimmed by 6 bases and J by 8 bases, leaving 14 bases between them. This CDR3 spans 13 amino acids. The CDR3 bases are TGTGCCAGCAGAAAGACTAGTCCCGATGAGCAGTTCTTC. This encodes CASRKTSPDEQFF.

The V gene is TRBV7-7, the J gene TRBJ2-7; the D is unclear. Trimming took 0 bases from V and 0 from J, leaving 18 bases between them. This CDR3 comprises 18 residues. The germline V gene encodes CDR1 SSHAT and CDR2 FNYEAQ (reference sequence). This chain's CDR3 is CASSLAQRFGSYSYEQYF. The CDR3 DNA follows: TGTGCCAGCAGCTTAGCACAGCGTTTCGGGTCCTACTCCTACGAGCAGTACTTC.

The V call is TRBV19, the J call TRBJ1-2; 9 bases are shared with TRBD1. This CDR3 is built from 15 residues. CDR1 LNHDA and CDR2 SQIVND come from the germline V gene (reference sequence). The trim removed 4 bases at V and 4 bases at J, leaving 7 bases unmatched. CDR3 sequence (DNA): TGTGCCAGTAGTAGGGGACAGGGCGCACTCTATGGCTACACCTTC. It yields the protein CASSRGQGALYGYTF.

V and J are TRBV15 and TRBJ1-4; 10 bases map to TRBD1. Germline CDR1 and CDR2: LNHNV and YYDKDF (reference sequence). This CDR3 comprises 15 residues. The V and J ends lost 5 bases and 6 bases, in that order; junction bases with no gene match: 6. For the CDR3, the DNA is TGTGCCACCAGCGTAGACAGGGGGCGCCATGAAAAACTGTTTTTT. Protein: CATSVDRGRHEKLFF.

V gene TRBV5-1 combines with J gene TRBJ2-1; weak D call: TRBD1 (5 bases). Germline assignment: CDR1 SGHRS and CDR2 YFSETQ. There are 13 residues in the CDR3. V lost 3 bases and J 4 bases, leaving 8 bases between the germline ends. DNA for the CDR3: TGCGCCAGCAGCTCCCAGGGTTACAATGAGCAGTTCTTC. It codes for CASSSQGYNEQFF.

A single count supports this clone. The rearrangement uses TRBV19 and TRBJ1-4; 7 bases agree with TRBD1. The junction had 11 bases not matched to a gene; V was cut back by 5 bases and J by 5 bases. Germline-derived CDR1 and CDR2 are LNHDA and SQIVND (reference sequence). This CDR3 comprises 16 residues. This CDR3 reads CASSHPQGIPNEKLFF. The CDR3 DNA reads TGTGCCAGTAGTCACCCACAGGGGATTCCCAATGAAAAACTGTTTTTT.

The V and J genes are TRBV7-6 and TRBJ2-1; D gene unclear. The ends were cut back, 0 bases at V and 1 base at J, with 7 bases in the middle. The CDR3 has 15 residues. Germline V lookup: CDR1 SGHVS, CDR2 FNYEAQ. CDR3: CASSLAGVSYNEQFF. DNA for the CDR3: TGTGCCAGCAGCTTAGCTGGGGTTTCCTACAATGAGCAGTTCTTC.

This chain uses TRBV6-6 with TRBJ1-1; D is unclear. The germline CDR1 and CDR2 sequences are MNHNY and SVGAGI (reference sequence). CDR3 length: 13 residues. Trimming removed 8 bases at V and 6 bases at J, with 16 bases between. The CDR3 region is CASHLSGGAEAFF. CDR3 nucleotides: TGTGCCAGCCATTTGTCCGGAGGTGCTGAAGCTTTCTTT.

The chain recombines TRBV27 with TRBJ1-1; D may be TRBD1 (5 bases). This CDR3 has 15 residues. Germline V gene sequence: CDR1 MNHEY, CDR2 SMNVEV (reference sequence). The V end lost 5 bases, the J end lost 5 bases, and 18 bases lay between the germline ends. Here the CDR3 reads CASSETGPLRTEAFF. The CDR3 region has the DNA TGTGCCAGCAGTGAGACGGGACCCCTGAGGACTGAAGCTTTCTTT.

CDR3 residues: CASSPGLARETQYF. The DNA of the CDR3 is TGTGCCAGCAGCCCAGGACTAGCCAGGGAGACCCAGTACTTC. V gene TRBV14 combines with J gene TRBJ2-5, with 8 bases aligning to TRBD2. Per the germline V gene, CDR1 is SGHDN and CDR2 is FVKESK. V dropped 4 bases and J dropped 5; count of bases not matched to a gene: 6. There are 14 residues in the CDR3.

This clone turned up a few times. The V and J genes are TRBV4-3 and TRBJ2-1; no definite D call. Germline V lookup: CDR1 LGHNA, CDR2 YSLEER. Deletions cut 0 bases from V and 6 bases from J, with 24 bases between. The CDR3 has 19 amino acids. DNA of the CDR3: TGCGCCAGCAGCCAAGATCGGGTATCCCGGCAGGTGGATAGCAATGAGCAGTTCTTC. Amino acids: CASSQDRVSRQVDSNEQFF.

The chain is built from TRBV6-6 and TRBJ1-1; D remains unclear. V was shortened by 0 bases and J by 1 base, with 6 bases between the two germline ends. The germline CDR1 and CDR2 sequences are MNHNY and SVGAGI (reference sequence). The CDR3 is 14 amino acids. CDR3 nucleotide sequence: TGTGCCAGCAGTTACTCTACGGGGAACACTGAAGCTTTCTTT. Protein sequence: CASSYSTGNTEAFF.

The chain employs TRBV27 and TRBJ1-2; D is perhaps TRBD1 (5 bases). Per germline, CDR1 MNHEY and CDR2 SMNVEV (reference sequence). This CDR3 is built from 19 residues. V was clipped by 2 bases and J by 4 bases, with 26 bases between them. The CDR3 DNA follows: TGTGCCAGCAGTTTAGTGCGGCCGGAGGGGTCAAGGGAACGCTATGGCTACACCTTC. The encoded protein is CASSLVRPEGSRERYGYTF.

The rearrangement joins TRBV4-3 to TRBJ1-2; D gene uncertain. The CDR3 has 15 residues. V was cut by 0 bases and J by 4 bases, with 12 bases left in between. Germline V CDR1 and CDR2: LGHNA, YSLEER. The CDR3 spells CASSQDINVAYGYTF. The CDR3 coding sequence is TGCGCCAGCAGCCAAGATATAAACGTCGCCTATGGCTACACCTTC.

V gene TRBV11-3 combines with J gene TRBJ2-3; 12 nucleotides agree with TRBD2. V lost 5 bases and J lost 0; bases outside the gene matches: 9. Germline CDR1 reads SGHNT; CDR2 reads YENEEA. The CDR3 is 18 amino acids. The DNA for the CDR3 is TGTGCCAGCAGCACGACTAGCGGGGGAATCCGCAGCACAGATACGCAGTATTTT. Its translation: CASSTTSGGIRSTDTQYF.

The chain has TRBV5-1 and TRBJ1-1, with unresolved D. Germline V gene lookup returns CDR1 SGHRS and CDR2 YFSETQ. CDR3 length: 15 amino acids. The germline V and J ends were trimmed by 6 bases and 5 bases, with 20 bases remaining between them. The CDR3 nucleotides read TGCGCCAGCACCCTTGGAGGCGGGAGATCGACTGAAGCTTTCTTT. It encodes CASTLGGGRSTEAFF.

The chain employs TRBV2 and TRBJ1-5; D possibly corresponds to TRBD1 (5 bases). Germline loops: CDR1 SNHLY, CDR2 FYNNEI. There are 15 residues in the CDR3. The V end was cut by 0 bases, the J end by 7 bases, with 13 bases between. The CDR3 bases are TGTGCCAGCAGTGAAGCTCCAGGGTATGGACAGCCCCAGCATTTT. It codes for CASSEAPGYGQPQHF.

The J gene is TRBJ1-2, the V gene TRBV15; D is ambiguous. V gave up 0 bases and J gave up 6 bases, with 11 bases separating them. The CDR3 contains 14 residues. Germline-derived CDR1 and CDR2 are LNHNV and YYDKDF (reference sequence). The CDR3 loop reads CATSRDRYSDGYTF. The CDR3 coding sequence is TGTGCCACCAGCAGAGATAGATACAGCGATGGCTACACCTTC.